These 2 T cell receptor beta chains were sequenced from one sample in a study of blood T cells in healthy people across ages. Primed by a sample-barcoded 5' primer and a J-beta primer mix, a second PCR proceeded for about 6 to 11 cycles. TCRdb redid the calling of the 5' RACE reads with MiXCR, one entry per CDR3 protein. The profile shows about 720,000 distinct CDR3 sequences, 22% of them singletons. The source material was blood. The receptors stem from a man between 65 and 79 years old in good health.

The genes are TRBV2 and TRBJ1-2, with D possibly matching TRBD1 (6 bases). Trimming took 8 bases from V and 0 from J, leaving 13 bases between them. CDR3 length: 14 amino acids. The V gene's germline CDR1 is SNHLY and CDR2 FYNNEI. CDR3 sequence (DNA): TGTGCCAGCCATCAGGGGCAAGCTAACTATGGCTACACCTTC. Its protein is CASHQGQANYGYTF.

The V call is TRBV27, the J call TRBJ1-2; 10 bases align to TRBD1. This CDR3 contains 15 residues. V shed 4 bases and J 6 bases; nucleotides not matched to a gene: 8. Germline CDR1 is MNHEY and CDR2 is SMNVEV (reference sequence). The CDR3 DNA reads as TGTGCCAGCAGTTCACCCGGGACAGGGGTTCATGGCTACACCTTC. As protein: CASSSPGTGVHGYTF.